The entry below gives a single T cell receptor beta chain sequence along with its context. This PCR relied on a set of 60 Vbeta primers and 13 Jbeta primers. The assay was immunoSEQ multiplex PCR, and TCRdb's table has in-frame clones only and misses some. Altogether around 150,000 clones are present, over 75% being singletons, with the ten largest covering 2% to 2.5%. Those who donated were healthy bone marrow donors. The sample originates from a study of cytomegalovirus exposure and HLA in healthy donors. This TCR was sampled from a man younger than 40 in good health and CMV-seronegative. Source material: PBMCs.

The CDR3: CASSVADYQPQHF. The CDR3 DNA sequence: TGTGCCAGCAGCGTAGCAGACTATCAGCCCCAGCATTTT. The chain recombines TRBV9 with TRBJ1-5; no firm D call. The CDR3 spans 13 residues. Trimming took off 0 bases at V and 5 bases at J, with 6 bases between the two ends. CDR1 and CDR2 from the germline V gene are SGDLS and YYNGEE.